This TCR beta chain stems from a study of cytomegalovirus exposure and HLA in healthy donors (dated by TCRdb to about 2017). A note on the overall study: A later analysis indicated that the roughly 120 validation repertoires were generated on the platform also employed for the 666 repertoires of the first cohort. The study was designed to test whether signatures of past pathogen exposure could be identified by cataloging public T cell receptors. Besides the first cohort of around 700 subjects, a separate validation cohort made up of roughly 120 different subjects was used. High-throughput TCR immunosequencing, statistical association of individual TCRs with disease status, and machine learning were combined to predict cytomegalovirus infection status.

Library method: the immunoSEQ multiplex PCR assay. On the study's bioinformatics: A statistical classification framework was built for diagnosing cytomegalovirus status from the catalog of TCR beta chain sequences. TCRdb retrieved this table from immuneACCESS and kept in-frame rearrangements only. Not all clones are present; in checked studies, unresolved V genes account for under half, and no reason is known for the remainder. V and J calls plus clone size are reproduced from that table; the DNA served to infer D and trimming. The sample table contains about 250,000 clones; only one count was recorded for approximately 87% of them. The top ten hold roughly 2.5% of the sample. For CDR1 and CDR2, the germline V gene lists MDHEN and SYDVKM. Inclusive of the bounding cysteine and phenylalanine, the CDR3 is 14 residues long. Left in the record is the CDR3 DNA by itself, 42 bases read in frame from the first base. V trim: 6 bases; J trim: 0 bases; unmatched bases: 2.

Of note for this clone: This receptor's antigen is unknown. No base-level quality is on record; no much larger clone is a single base apart.

Overall study results and their limits: All 110 or so repertoires were used to score co-occurrence in the validation cohort in a later analysis, because that analysis had no HLA typing for the cohort. A few of the identified cytomegalovirus-associated TCR beta chains were confirmed in vitro to be specific for cytomegalovirus antigens. Subsequent analysis determined that TCRs grouped into clusters in the first cohort also showed a tendency toward co-occurrence across the 130 or so validation repertoires, and approximately 94% of cluster scores exceeded 0. Across donors, most TCR sequences were observed very rarely, whereas some public TCRs were present in many individuals. In both the original and validation cohorts, the classifier was reported to diagnose cytomegalovirus status with high specificity and sensitivity. The study listed 150 to 200 TCR beta chains as associated with cytomegalovirus. According to the authors, the approach could potentially be generalized to other disease states and immunological phenotypes.

The donors belonged to the validation cohort of over a hundred subjects, which was separate from the approximately 660-subject first cohort. The sequence is built from TRBV28 and TRBJ2-4, with TRBD1 matching 7 junction bases. This TCR was sampled from a man between 18 and 29 years old in good health and CMV-seronegative. The specimen sequenced was PBMCs. The DNA sequence follows: TGTGCCAGCAGAGGGGGCCAAGCCAAAAACATTCAGTACTTC. This translates into CASRGGQAKNIQYF. With the rest looked up from the reference TRBV28 and TRBJ2-4 genes rather than sequenced, the full variable domain is DVKVTQSSRYLVKRTGEKVFLECVQDMDHENMFWYRQDPGLGLRLIYFSYDVKMKEKGDIPEGYSVSREKKERFSLILESASTNQTSMYLCASRGGQAKNIQYFGAGTRLSVL.